This T cell receptor beta chain was sequenced in a study of blood T cell repertoires in COVID-19. In the study overall: Specimens from acute and convalescent COVID-19 originated in the United States, Italy and Spain. PBMCs, B-cell-depleted T cells, or T cells provided the cDNA or gDNA that made up the material.

Per the original methods: Reference gene primer amplification in the assay estimated nucleated cell counts. Method: immunoSEQ multiplex PCR; TCRdb's copy keeps in-frame clones and lacks some. V and J calls and clone size are copied from that table; D and trimming were computed from the DNA. The table shows over 50,000 clones, with around 90% occurring only once. Per germline, CDR1 MNHNY and CDR2 SVGAGI (reference sequence). There are 15 residues in the CDR3. With V trimmed by 5 bases and J by 5 bases, 10 bases remained unmatched. The chain is built from TRBV6-6 and TRBJ1-1, with TRBD1 matching 8 bases. Material: peripheral blood. The sequence came from a man aged 50-59 years with active COVID-19. CDR3 DNA sequence: TGTGCCAGCAGTGCCCTCGGGACAGGTAGGACTGAAGCTTTCTTT. It translates to CASSALGTGRTEAFF.